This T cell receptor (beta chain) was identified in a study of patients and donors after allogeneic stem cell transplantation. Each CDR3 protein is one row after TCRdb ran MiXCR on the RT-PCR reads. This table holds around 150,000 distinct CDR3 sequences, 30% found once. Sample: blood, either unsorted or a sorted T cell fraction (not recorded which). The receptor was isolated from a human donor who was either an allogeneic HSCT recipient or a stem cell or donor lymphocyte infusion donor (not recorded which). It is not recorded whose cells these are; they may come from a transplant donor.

CDR3 sequence reads: CASSFGTGGRETQYF. The CDR3, as DNA: TGTGCCAGCAGCTTCGGGACAGGGGGCAGAGAGACCCAGTACTTC. The gene calls are TRBV11-2 and TRBJ2-5, with 12 bases fitting TRBD1. V lost 3 bases, J lost 4 bases, and 3 bases stayed unmatched. This CDR3 is built from 15 residues. In germline, CDR1 is SGHAT, CDR2 FQNNGV.